The next 10 T cell receptor beta chains were all read from a single sample in a study of cytomegalovirus exposure and HLA in healthy donors. Profiled with immunoSEQ multiplex PCR; TCRdb holds only in-frame clones, not every one. This table holds about 89,000 clones, 84% found once. Sequencing was performed on PBMCs. The receptors derive from a woman aged 18 to 35 in good health and CMV-seropositive.

This clone was recorded only once. The chain combines TRBV19 with TRBJ1-3, with 7 bases aligning to TRBD1. V trimming: 3 bases; J trimming: 7 bases; junction bases outside the gene matches: 6. Germline CDR1 reads LNHDA; CDR2 reads SQIVND (reference sequence). The CDR3 contains 14 residues. CDR3 residues: CASSMGTVPNTIYF. DNA of the CDR3: TGTGCCAGTAGTATGGGGACAGTCCCCAACACCATATATTTT. Based on the CDR3 plus reference TRBV19 and TRBJ1-3, the full variable domain is DGGITQSPKYLFRKEGQNVTLSCEQNLNHDAMYWYRQDPGQGLRLIYYSQIVNDFQKGDIAEGYSVSREKKESFPLTVTSAQKNPTAFYLCASSMGTVPNTIYFGEGSWLTVV.

The gene calls are TRBV28 and TRBJ1-1; D may be TRBD1 (5 bases). The CDR3 is 13 amino acids. V was pared by 3 bases and J by 3 bases, with 8 bases between. CDR1 and CDR2 (germline): MDHEN, SYDVKM. CDR3 sequence reads: CASSLGHYTEAFF. DNA for the CDR3: TGTGCCAGCAGTTTGGGGCACTACACTGAAGCTTTCTTT. Combining the CDR3 with reference TRBV28 and TRBJ1-1 gives the whole variable domain DVKVTQSSRYLVKRTGEKVFLECVQDMDHENMFWYRQDPGLGLRLIYFSYDVKMKEKGDIPEGYSVSREKKERFSLILESASTNQTSMYLCASSLGHYTEAFFGQGTRLTVV.

This rearrangement joins TRBV9 to TRBJ2-5, with 14 bases identical to TRBD2. This CDR3 is built from 18 residues. Germline CDR1 and CDR2: SGDLS and YYNGEE. The V segment lost 6 bases and the J segment 1 base; nucleotides outside the gene matches: 11. The CDR3 coding sequence is TGTGCCAGCACCCCCAGTGGACTAGCGGGGGGCCCCCAAGAGACCCAGTACTTC. This translates into CASTPSGLAGGPQETQYF.

This chain uses TRBV9 with TRBJ1-3; a weak D match, TRBD1 (5 bases). CDR3 length: 14 residues. The V end was cut by 4 bases, the J end by 0 bases, with 8 bases between. From germline, CDR1 is SGDLS and CDR2 YYNGEE. CDR3 nucleotide sequence: TGTGCCAGCAGCCCCCAGGGCTCTGGAAACACCATATATTTT. The encoded protein is CASSPQGSGNTIYF. The full variable domain, in which reference TRBV9 and TRBJ1-3 provide the parts outside the CDR3, is DSGVTQTPKHLITATGQRVTLRCSPRSGDLSVYWYQQSLDQGLQFLIQYYNGEERAKGNILERFSAQQFPDLHSELNLSSLELGDSALYFCASSPQGSGNTIYFGEGSWLTVV.

This chain connects TRBV7-9 to TRBJ2-7; D may be TRBD1 (6 bases). The CDR3 extends over 14 amino acids. V was cut by 5 bases and J by 0 bases, with 11 bases left in between. The V gene's germline CDR1 is SEHNR and CDR2 FQNEAQ (reference sequence). CDR3 DNA sequence: TGTGCCAGCAGCCCAACAGGGATCTCCTACGAGCAGTACTTC. Amino acid sequence: CASSPTGISYEQYF.

The rearrangement links TRBV7-8 to TRBJ1-1; TRBD1 matches 8 bases. Germline V gene sequence: CDR1 SGHVS, CDR2 FQNEAQ. V was clipped by 5 bases and J by 1 base; unmatched bases: 6. The CDR3 is made up of 15 amino acids. The CDR3: CASSETTGENTEAFF. DNA for the CDR3: TGTGCCAGCAGCGAAACGACAGGGGAGAACACTGAAGCTTTCTTT.

The CDR3 nucleotides read TGCGCCAGCAGCTTGAGATCGCGGGGGGGCCTTATTGATGAGCAGTTCTTC. Its protein is CASSLRSRGGLIDEQFF. This chain joins TRBV5-1 and TRBJ2-1; 9 bases are a match to TRBD2. The CDR3 is made up of 17 amino acids. The germline gives CDR1 SGHRS, CDR2 YFSETQ. V shed 1 base and J 8 bases; nucleotides not matched to a gene: 13.

The V and J genes are TRBV9 and TRBJ2-7; 7 bases agree with TRBD2. V lost 4 bases, J lost 3 bases, and 7 bases stayed unmatched. Germline V gene data show CDR1 as SGDLS and CDR2 as YYNGEE. CDR3 length: 14 residues. CDR3: CASSPRLAVYEQYF. CDR3 bases: TGTGCCAGCAGCCCCAGACTAGCCGTCTACGAGCAGTACTTC.

The J gene is TRBJ1-2, the V gene TRBV7-6, with 7 bases identical to TRBD1. From germline, CDR1 is SGHVS and CDR2 FNYEAQ. V lost 5 bases and J lost 4; bases outside the gene matches: 10. This CDR3 has 15 residues. The CDR3 DNA reads TGTGCCAGCAGCAAGATCACAGGGGCTGGCTATGGCTACACCTTC. Its protein product is CASSKITGAGYGYTF.

The J gene is TRBJ2-7, the V gene TRBV7-2; TRBD1 matches at 9 bases. V shed 4 bases, J shed 6 bases, and the junction held 4 bases outside the gene matches. CDR1 and CDR2 (germline): SGHTA, FQGNSA. CDR3 length equals 13 residues. CDR3 DNA: TGTGCCAGCAGCTCCAACAGGGGGCGCGAGCAGTACTTC. Translation: CASSSNRGREQYF.